Each of the 20 T cell receptor beta chains below was sequenced from the same sample in a study of T cells in Graves' hyperthyroidism and ophthalmopathy (dated by TCRdb to the late 2010s). Libraries were prepared through multiplex PCR. Sequencer: Illumina HiSeq 2000. The TCR beta CDR3 regions were amplified from RNA transcripts. A first-round RT-PCR of the TCR CDR3 used the HTBI primer set with the Qiagen OneStep RT-PCR kit. TCRdb ran its own pipeline on the public reads, namely fastp trimming at Q25 and MiXCR clone calling, and kept in-frame beta chains. Rows merge per CDR3 protein into single entries with the most common DNA and genes. The sample yields about 340,000 distinct CDR3 sequences; roughly a fifth were counted once. The ten largest clones represent around half of the sample. Source material: blood. These TCRs come from a woman aged 45-65 years with Graves' hyperthyroidism.

This clonotype has only a few counts. An end of the junction does not agree with germline; a read error may underlie this. This chain connects TRBV2 to TRBJ1-4; D gene unclear. Germline V gene data show CDR1 as SNHLY and CDR2 as FYNNEI. The CDR3 is made up of 14 amino acids. The CDR3 sequence is CASREEAVNEKLFF. The CDR3 bases are TGTGCCAGCAGAGAAGAGGCAGTTAATGAAAAACTGTTTTTT.

Ten or more counts support this clonotype. The chain joins TRBV24-1 to TRBJ2-6; no definite D call. This CDR3 contains 17 residues. The V gene's germline CDR1 is KGHDR and CDR2 SFDVKD. V lost 4 bases and J 1 base, leaving 13 bases between the germline ends. The CDR3 here is CATSDTTRLSGANVLTF. The CDR3 coding sequence is TGTGCCACCAGTGACACCACCCGGCTTTCTGGGGCCAACGTCCTGACTTTC.

As concerns this clonotype: Since a much larger clone is just one base distant, this may be a read error. The chain couples TRBV30 to TRBJ1-1; D is ambiguous. The length of the CDR3 is 13 residues. The V end was cut by 3 bases, the J end by 2 bases, with 10 bases between. Looked up from germline, CDR1 is GTSNPN and CDR2 is SVGIG (reference sequence). Here the CDR3 DNA reads TGTGCCTGGAGCTACTGGGTAAACACTGAAGCTTTCTTT. Encoded protein: CAWSYWVNTEAFF.

This clonotype has only a few counts. The V call is TRBV30, the J call TRBJ1-6; D ambiguous. CDR1 is GTSNPN, CDR2 SVGIG, per germline (reference sequence). V was pared by 4 bases and J by 11 bases, with 12 bases between. This CDR3 spans 12 amino acids. The CDR3 DNA sequence: TGTGCCTGGACGGGGAGCGCACCACCCCTCCACTTT. Its translation is CAWTGSAPPLHF.

This clonotype was seen many times. The rearrangement links TRBV27 to TRBJ2-1; a weak D match, TRBD1 (6 bases). Germline V lookup: CDR1 MNHEY, CDR2 SMNVEV (reference sequence). The V gene lost 4 bases and the J gene lost 4 bases, with 14 bases spanning the gap. The CDR3 is 15 amino acids. The CDR3 DNA reads as TGTGCCAGCAGTTCACCCCTAACAGGGTACAATGAGCAGTTCTTC. Its translation: CASSSPLTGYNEQFF.

The chain carries TRBV5-5 and TRBJ2-1, with 9 nucleotides matching TRBD1. This CDR3 has 15 residues. V lost 4 bases and J lost 0; bases outside the gene matches: 2. Germline V lookup: CDR1 SGHKS, CDR2 YYEKEE (reference sequence). The CDR3 DNA reads TGTGCCAGCAGCCAGACAGGGGGCTCCTACAATGAGCAGTTCTTC. It translates to CASSQTGGSYNEQFF. Combining the CDR3 with reference TRBV5-5 and TRBJ2-1 gives the whole variable domain DAGVTQSPTHLIKTRGQQVTLRCSPISGHKSVSWYQQVLGQGPQFIFQYYEKEERGRGNFPDRFSARQFPNYSSELNVNALLLGDSALYLCASSQTGGSYNEQFFGPGTRLTVL.

V gene TRBV6-1 combines with J gene TRBJ1-5; no definite D call. The germline V gene has CDR1 MNHNS and CDR2 SASEGT. CDR3 length: 15 amino acids. V gave up 5 bases and J gave up 1 base, with 12 bases separating them. The CDR3 sequence: CASSLPTPSNQPQHF. CDR3 sequence (DNA): TGTGCCAGCAGTCTACCGACACCAAGCAATCAGCCCCAGCATTTT.

The V gene is TRBV6-1, the J gene TRBJ1-6; 7 positions match TRBD1. The ends lost 5 bases at V and 7 bases at J; junction bases unmatched: 14. This CDR3 is built from 17 residues. Germline V gene lookup returns CDR1 MNHNS and CDR2 SASEGT. The CDR3: CASSYMQGGARNSPLHF. The CDR3 nucleotides are TGTGCCAGCAGTTATATGCAAGGGGGCGCACGGAATTCACCCCTCCACTTT.

This clonotype was seen a single time. The gene calls are TRBV9 and TRBJ2-3, with D possibly being TRBD1 or TRBD2 (6 bases each). This CDR3 spans 14 amino acids. Trimming took off 6 bases at V and 0 bases at J, with 11 bases between the two ends. The germline CDR1 and CDR2 sequences are SGDLS and YYNGEE. In DNA form, the CDR3 reads TGTGCCAGCATGGAGGGGGTTAGCACAGATACGCAGTATTTT. Translating it yields CASMEGVSTDTQYF.

In its sample, this clonotype was seen once. The V call is TRBV30, the J call TRBJ1-1; D ambiguous. This CDR3 comprises 14 residues. The germline V and J ends were trimmed by 8 bases and 6 bases, with 22 bases remaining between them. CDR1 is GTSNPN and CDR2 is SVGIG in the germline V gene (reference sequence). The CDR3 region is CAIRPRAEEAEAFF. The CDR3 region has the DNA TGTGCCATACGACCCCGGGCGGAGGAGGCTGAAGCTTTCTTT.

Only a few counts were recorded for this clonotype. The V gene is TRBV18, the J gene TRBJ2-1; 8 bases line up with TRBD2. CDR1 KGHSH and CDR2 LQKENI come from the germline V gene. Trimming took 1 base from V and 5 from J; bases not matched to a gene: 4. The CDR3 length is 15 residues. CDR3 amino acids: CASSPRRGDHNEQFF. In nucleotides, the CDR3 is TGTGCCAGCTCACCACGGCGGGGGGACCACAATGAGCAGTTCTTC.

In this sample, this clonotype turned up many times. The V gene is TRBV2, the J gene TRBJ2-5; 7 bases fit TRBD1. The V and J ends lost 6 bases and 2 bases, in that order; junction bases with no gene match: 3. CDR1 and CDR2 (germline): SNHLY, FYNNEI. This CDR3 spans 13 amino acids. CDR3 residues: CASRKDRQETQYF. CDR3 coding DNA: TGTGCCAGCAGGAAGGACAGGCAAGAGACCCAGTACTTC.

The V and J genes are TRBV10-1 and TRBJ1-5, with 8 bases fitting TRBD1. This CDR3 is built from 18 residues. Trimming took 2 bases from V and 1 from J; bases not matched to a gene: 10. CDR1 is WNHNN and CDR2 is SYGVQD in the germline V gene (reference sequence). DNA of the CDR3: TGCGCCAGCAGTGAGACTCTACAGGGGGGATCAAGCAATCAGCCCCAGCATTTT. Amino acids: CASSETLQGGSSNQPQHF.

There are many counts of this clonotype. This chain joins TRBV5-1 and TRBJ1-1; D ambiguous. The germline V gene has CDR1 SGHRS and CDR2 YFSETQ. The V end lost 7 bases, the J end lost 2 bases, and 15 bases lay between the germline ends. The CDR3 is 14 residues long. CDR3 in amino acids: CASLPGGPNTEAFF. CDR3 DNA: TGCGCCAGCCTCCCCGGAGGACCCAACACTGAAGCTTTCTTT.

A few counts support this clonotype. The chain links TRBV5-4 to TRBJ1-1, with D perhaps matching TRBD1 (6 bases). V lost 4 bases and J 6 bases, leaving 16 bases between the germline ends. The CDR3 runs 14 residues. The germline V gene encodes CDR1 SGHNT and CDR2 YYREEE (reference sequence). CDR3 sequence: CASSPPGQIPEAFF. As DNA, the CDR3 is TGTGCCAGCAGCCCTCCCGGACAGATCCCTGAAGCTTTCTTT.

This clonotype was detected many times. This chain connects TRBV20-1 to TRBJ2-7, with TRBD1 matching over 9 bases. Germline V lookup: CDR1 DFQATT, CDR2 SNEGSKA (reference sequence). This CDR3 is 12 amino acids long. V was clipped by 6 bases and J by 3 bases; unmatched bases: 3. The CDR3 DNA is TGCAGTGCCGTGACAGGGGGCTACGAGCAGTACTTC. It codes for CSAVTGGYEQYF.

CDR3 amino acids: CASSFGLAGVEQYF. The CDR3 DNA follows: TGTGCCAGCAGCTTCGGACTAGCGGGAGTCGAGCAGTACTTC. This rearrangement joins TRBV5-5 to TRBJ2-7; 13 positions agree with TRBD2. The junction had 2 bases not matched to a gene; V was cut back by 2 bases and J by 6 bases. CDR3 length: 14 amino acids. Germline values: CDR1 SGHKS, CDR2 YYEKEE (reference sequence).

On this clonotype itself: This clone may be a read error of a much larger clone one base away. The chain combines TRBV6-1 with TRBJ2-7, with TRBD2 identical over 10 bases. This CDR3 comprises 13 residues. Per the germline V gene, CDR1 is MNHNS and CDR2 is SASEGT. V shed 8 bases and J 4 bases; nucleotides not matched to a gene: 5. The CDR3 loop reads CASGNSGRYEQYF. DNA of the CDR3: TGTGCCAGCGGGAATAGCGGGAGGTACGAGCAGTACTTC.

The rearrangement uses TRBV18 and TRBJ2-7; 9 nucleotides line up with TRBD1. This CDR3 has 15 amino acids. Germline V CDR1 and CDR2: KGHSH, LQKENI. V gave up 3 bases and J gave up 5 bases; unmatched junction bases: 8. The CDR3 here is CASSPIQGARDEQYF. CDR3 in DNA: TGTGCCAGCTCACCGATACAGGGGGCGCGGGACGAGCAGTACTTC.

There are a few counts of this clonotype. The chain combines TRBV7-8 with TRBJ2-1; 10 bases agree with TRBD2. Germline V CDR1 and CDR2: SGHVS, FQNEAQ. V shed 5 bases and J 6 bases; nucleotides not matched to a gene: 4. The CDR3 consists of 14 residues. The CDR3 bases are TGTGCCAGCAGCATAACTAGCGGGGTCAATGAGCAGTTCTTC. Protein product: CASSITSGVNEQFF. Drawing the rest from reference TRBV7-8 and TRBJ2-1, the complete variable domain is GAGVSQSPRYKVAKRGQDVALRCDPISGHVSLFWYQQALGQGPEFLTYFQNEAQLDKSGLPSDRFFAERPEGSVSTLKIQRTQQEDSAVYLCASSITSGVNEQFFGPGTRLTVL.